This T cell receptor beta chain comes out of a study of Graves' ophthalmopathy and Graves' hyperthyroidism. The CDR3 loop spans 15 amino acids. Germline V gene data show CDR1 as WSHSY and CDR2 as SAAADI. J lost 6 bases, V lost 4 bases, and 7 bases had no gene match. Amplified material comprised TCR beta CDR3 regions derived from RNA transcripts. RT-PCR in the first round used HTBI primers; a second-round multiplex PCR followed. MiXCR, run by TCRdb on the multiplex PCR reads, gives a single entry per CDR3 protein. The sample carries 650,000 to 800,000 distinct CDR3 sequences, roughly two fifths recorded once. Worth noting for this clonotype: Its target is not known.

Broader study findings: Blood also contained most of the expanded thyroid clonotypes above 0.001 frequency. A classifier, a 13-signature model, separated ophthalmopathy from stable hyperthyroidism with approximately 87% sensitivity and approximately 81% specificity.

The chain uses TRBV10-2 and TRBJ2-5, with 11 positions matching TRBD1. Sequencing was done on a sample of peripheral blood. The receptor was derived from an adult man with Graves' ophthalmopathy. The CDR3 spells CASSVRTGGTKTQYF. For the CDR3, the DNA is TGCGCCAGCAGTGTCCGGACAGGGGGCACGAAGACCCAGTACTTC.